This T cell receptor beta chain was found in a study of shared clonotypes between healthy human individuals. General study results and limits: Four donors held about 5% of naive CD4 clonotypes in common.

Naive CD8 cells were CD45RO-negative, positively selected for CCR7, excluding terminally differentiated effector memory CD45RA+ cells. Details on this clone: Its antigen is unidentified.

TCRdb's table, derived via immunoSEQ multiplex PCR, lists solely in-frame clones and lacks some. Of about 2 million clones listed, about 95% were seen once; the top ten hold 1.2%. Germline trimming cut 2 bases from V and 5 bases from J; bases unmatched to any gene: 3. The CDR3 is 15 amino acids. Germline CDR1 SGDLS, CDR2 YYNGEE. The chain combines TRBV9 with TRBJ2-2; the match to TRBD2 covers 10 bases. The specimen sequenced was naive CD8+ T cells sorted from blood. The clonotype comes from a man younger than 35 in good health. The CDR3 bases are TGTGCCAGCAGCGTCGGGACTAGCGCAACCGGGGAGCTGTTTTTT. Translation gives CASSVGTSATGELFF.